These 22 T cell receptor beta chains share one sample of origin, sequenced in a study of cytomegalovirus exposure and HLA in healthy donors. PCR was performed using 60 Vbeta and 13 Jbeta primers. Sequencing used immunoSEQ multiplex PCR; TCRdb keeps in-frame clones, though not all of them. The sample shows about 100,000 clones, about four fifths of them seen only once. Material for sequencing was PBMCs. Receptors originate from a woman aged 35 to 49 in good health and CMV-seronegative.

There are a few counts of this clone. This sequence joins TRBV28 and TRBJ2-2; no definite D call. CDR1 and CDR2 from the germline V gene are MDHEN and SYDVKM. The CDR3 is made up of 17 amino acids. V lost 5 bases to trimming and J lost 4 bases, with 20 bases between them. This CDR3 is CASSPTGIAFFTGELFF. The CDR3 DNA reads TGTGCCAGCAGTCCGACTGGTATTGCTTTCTTCACCGGGGAGCTGTTTTTT. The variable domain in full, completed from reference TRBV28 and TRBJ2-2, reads DVKVTQSSRYLVKRTGEKVFLECVQDMDHENMFWYRQDPGLGLRLIYFSYDVKMKEKGDIPEGYSVSREKKERFSLILESASTNQTSMYLCASSPTGIAFFTGELFFGEGSRLTVL.

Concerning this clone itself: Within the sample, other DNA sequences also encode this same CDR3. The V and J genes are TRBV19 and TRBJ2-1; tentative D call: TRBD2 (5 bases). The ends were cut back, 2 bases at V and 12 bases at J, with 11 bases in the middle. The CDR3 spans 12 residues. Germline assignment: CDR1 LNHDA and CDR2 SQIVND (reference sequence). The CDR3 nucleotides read TGTGCCAGTAGTATACTGGCGGGCGGGCAGTTCTTC. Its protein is CASSILAGGQFF.

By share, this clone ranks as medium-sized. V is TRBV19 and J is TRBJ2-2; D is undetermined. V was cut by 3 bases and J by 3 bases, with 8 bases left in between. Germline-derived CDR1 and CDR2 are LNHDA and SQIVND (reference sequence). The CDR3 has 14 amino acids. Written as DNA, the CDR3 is TGTGCCAGTAGTATGAGAGGTTACACCGGGGAGCTGTTTTTT. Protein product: CASSMRGYTGELFF.

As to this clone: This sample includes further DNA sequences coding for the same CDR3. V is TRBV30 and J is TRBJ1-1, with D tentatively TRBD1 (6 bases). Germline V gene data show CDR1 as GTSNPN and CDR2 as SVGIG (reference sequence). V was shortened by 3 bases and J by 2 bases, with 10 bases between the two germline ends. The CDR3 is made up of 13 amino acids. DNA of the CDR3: TGTGCCTGGAGCCCGACAGGAAACACTGAAGCTTTCTTT. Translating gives CAWSPTGNTEAFF.

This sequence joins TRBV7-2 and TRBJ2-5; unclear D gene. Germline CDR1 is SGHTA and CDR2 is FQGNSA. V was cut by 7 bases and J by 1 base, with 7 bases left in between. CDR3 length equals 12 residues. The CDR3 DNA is TGTGCCAGCACCCCAGGCCAAGAGACCCAGTACTTC. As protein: CASTPGQETQYF.

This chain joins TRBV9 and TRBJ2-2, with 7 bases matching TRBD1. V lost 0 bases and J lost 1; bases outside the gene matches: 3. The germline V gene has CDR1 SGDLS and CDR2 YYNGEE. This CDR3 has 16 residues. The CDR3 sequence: CASSVGGGWNTGELFF. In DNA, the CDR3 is TGTGCCAGCAGCGTAGGAGGGGGCTGGAACACCGGGGAGCTGTTTTTT.

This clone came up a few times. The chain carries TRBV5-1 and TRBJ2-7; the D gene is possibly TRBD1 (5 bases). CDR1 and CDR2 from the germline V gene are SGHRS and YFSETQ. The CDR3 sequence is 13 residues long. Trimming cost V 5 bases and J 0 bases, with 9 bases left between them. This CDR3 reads CASRGPSSYEQYF. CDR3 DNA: TGCGCCAGCAGGGGGCCCTCCTCCTACGAGCAGTACTTC.

CDR3 nucleotide sequence: TGTGCCAGCAGCGTAGATGGTAGCGTTGGAGATACGCAGTATTTT. It is translated as CASSVDGSVGDTQYF. The chain recombines TRBV9 with TRBJ2-3, with D possibly matching TRBD2 (5 bases). This CDR3 is 15 amino acids long. Deletions cut 0 bases from V and 5 bases from J, with 13 bases between. Looked up from germline, CDR1 is SGDLS and CDR2 is YYNGEE.

The CDR3 sequence is CASSLALAGGNEQFF. In nucleotides, the CDR3 is TGTGCCAGCAGCTTAGCGCTAGCGGGAGGCAATGAGCAGTTCTTC. This chain uses TRBV7-2 with TRBJ2-1; 11 positions match TRBD2. Germline V gives CDR1 SGHTA, CDR2 FQGNSA. The V segment lost 0 bases and the J segment 6 bases; nucleotides outside the gene matches: 1. The length of the CDR3 is 15 residues.

The CDR3 protein is CASSEDGGAWSPLHF. The CDR3 DNA sequence: TGTGCCAGCAGTGAAGACGGTGGGGCTTGGTCACCCCTCCACTTT. This chain connects TRBV6-1 to TRBJ1-6, with D possibly matching TRBD1 (5 bases). The ends were cut back, 1 base at V and 10 bases at J, with 14 bases in the middle. Germline V gene sequence: CDR1 MNHNS, CDR2 SASEGT. The CDR3 consists of 15 residues.

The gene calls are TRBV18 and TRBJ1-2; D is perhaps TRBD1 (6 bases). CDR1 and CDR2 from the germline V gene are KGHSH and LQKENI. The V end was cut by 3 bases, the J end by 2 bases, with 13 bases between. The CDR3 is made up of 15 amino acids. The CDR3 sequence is CASSPTRGGNYGYTF. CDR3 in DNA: TGTGCCAGCTCACCTACCCGGGGGGGCAACTATGGCTACACCTTC.

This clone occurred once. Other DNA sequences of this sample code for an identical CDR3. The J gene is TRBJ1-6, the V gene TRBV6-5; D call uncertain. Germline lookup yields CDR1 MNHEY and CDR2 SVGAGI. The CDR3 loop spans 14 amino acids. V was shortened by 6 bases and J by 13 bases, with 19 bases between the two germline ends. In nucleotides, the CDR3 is TGTGCCAGCAGGAACACGGGGAAAAGTTCCCCCCTCCACTTT. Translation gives CASRNTGKSSPLHF.

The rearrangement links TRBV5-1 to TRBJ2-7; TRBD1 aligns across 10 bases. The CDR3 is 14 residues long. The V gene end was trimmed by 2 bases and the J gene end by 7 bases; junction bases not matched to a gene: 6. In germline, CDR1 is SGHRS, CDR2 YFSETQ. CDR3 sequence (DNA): TGCGCCAGCAGCTTCACCGGGACAGGGGAAGAGCAGTACTTC. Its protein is CASSFTGTGEEQYF.

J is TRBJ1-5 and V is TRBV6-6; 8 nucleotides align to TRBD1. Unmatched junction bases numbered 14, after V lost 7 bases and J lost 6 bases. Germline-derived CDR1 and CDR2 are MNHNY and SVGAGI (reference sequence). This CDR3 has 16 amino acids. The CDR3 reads CASTPGGQGASQPQHF. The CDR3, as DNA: TGTGCCAGCACTCCTGGGGGGCAGGGGGCGAGTCAGCCCCAGCATTTT.

CDR3 loop: CASSLRDTGELFF. CDR3 in DNA: TGTGCCAGCAGCTTACGCGATACCGGGGAGCTGTTTTTT. The V and J genes are TRBV7-9 and TRBJ2-2; D remains unclear. V gave up 2 bases and J gave up 5 bases, with 6 bases separating them. The CDR3 totals 13 residues. Germline V gene data show CDR1 as SEHNR and CDR2 as FQNEAQ (reference sequence).

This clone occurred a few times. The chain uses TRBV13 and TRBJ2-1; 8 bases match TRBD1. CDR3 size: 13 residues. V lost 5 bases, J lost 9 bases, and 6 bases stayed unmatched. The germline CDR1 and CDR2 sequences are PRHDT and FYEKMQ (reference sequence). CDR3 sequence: CASSGGQGGEQFF. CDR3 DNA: TGTGCCAGCAGCGGAGGACAGGGAGGTGAGCAGTTCTTC.

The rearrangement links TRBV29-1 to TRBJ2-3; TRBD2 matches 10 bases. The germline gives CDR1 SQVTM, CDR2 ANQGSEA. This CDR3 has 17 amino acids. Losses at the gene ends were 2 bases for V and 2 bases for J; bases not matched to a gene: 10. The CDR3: CSVELYVAGGYTDTQYF. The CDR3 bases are TGCAGCGTTGAATTGTATGTAGCGGGGGGCTACACAGATACGCAGTATTTT.

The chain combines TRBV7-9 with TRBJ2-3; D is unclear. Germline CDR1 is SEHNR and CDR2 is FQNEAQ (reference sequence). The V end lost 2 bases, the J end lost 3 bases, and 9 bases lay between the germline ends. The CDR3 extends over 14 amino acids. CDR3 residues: CASSLLSVTDTQYF. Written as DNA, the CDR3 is TGTGCCAGCAGCTTACTTTCAGTAACAGATACGCAGTATTTT.

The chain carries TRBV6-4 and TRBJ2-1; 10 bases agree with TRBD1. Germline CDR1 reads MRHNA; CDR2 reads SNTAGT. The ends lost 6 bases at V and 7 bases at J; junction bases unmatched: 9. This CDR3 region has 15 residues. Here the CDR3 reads CASRPGTGARNEQFF. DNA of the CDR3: TGTGCCAGCAGGCCCGGGACAGGGGCTCGAAATGAGCAGTTCTTC.

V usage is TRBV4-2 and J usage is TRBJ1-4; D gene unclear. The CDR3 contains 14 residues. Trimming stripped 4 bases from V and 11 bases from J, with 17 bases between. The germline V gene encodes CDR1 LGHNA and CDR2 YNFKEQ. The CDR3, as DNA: TGTGCCAGCAGCCTTCTTGGGTCGGGTAGGAAACTGTTTTTT. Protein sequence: CASSLLGSGRKLFF.

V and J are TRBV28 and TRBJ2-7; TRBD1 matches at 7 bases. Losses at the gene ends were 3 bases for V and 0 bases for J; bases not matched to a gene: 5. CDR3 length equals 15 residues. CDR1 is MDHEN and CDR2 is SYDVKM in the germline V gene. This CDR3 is CASSFRRGSSYEQYF. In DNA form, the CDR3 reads TGTGCCAGCAGTTTTCGCAGGGGGAGCTCCTACGAGCAGTACTTC.

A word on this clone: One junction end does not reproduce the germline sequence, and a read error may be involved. CDR3 coding DNA: TGTGCCAACAGTGAGAGACAGGGAGGCGGCTACACCTTC. It translates to CANSERQGGGYTF. This chain joins TRBV2 and TRBJ1-2, with 7 bases fitting TRBD1. CDR1 is SNHLY, CDR2 FYNNEI, per germline. The CDR3 runs to 13 residues.